Reported below is one T cell receptor beta chain. The antigen remains undetermined. This sample was taken from a study of cytomegalovirus exposure and HLA in healthy donors. The PCR employed 60 Vbeta primers together with 13 Jbeta primers. Only in-frame clones appear in the TCRdb table, and some are missing; sequencing was by immunoSEQ multiplex PCR. The sample lists roughly 250,000 clones, 75% to 85% occurring once. Whole-study findings and limits: A later analysis showed TCR association rates differing by HLA locus, peaking at DRB1 and lowest at HLA-C. Among donors in an Asian-associated ancestry cluster, a later analysis reportedly found fewer N-insertions than the approximately 700-donor mean.

Trimming removed 5 bases from V and 8 bases from J, with 15 bases in between. The CDR3 extends over 13 amino acids. Germline V gives CDR1 SEHNR, CDR2 FQNEAQ (reference sequence). The chain links TRBV7-9 to TRBJ1-1; D may be TRBD1 (6 bases). The sequencing sample was made of PBMCs. This receptor was taken from a girl aged 2 to 10 in good health and CMV-seronegative. CDR3 bases: TGTGCCAGCAGCCCGGACAGCCAGATAGAAGCTTTCTTT. It specifies CASSPDSQIEAFF.